What follows are 26 T cell receptor beta chains derived from one specimen sequenced in a study of blood T cell repertoires in COVID-19. Data came from immunoSEQ multiplex PCR; TCRdb stores just in-frame clones and leaves some out. The table has a few hundred thousand clones, around 89% seen once. Sequencing input: peripheral blood. The receptors shown here come from a woman in her twenties or thirties with COVID-19, enrolled during active disease.

The gene calls are TRBV21-1 and TRBJ1-1. TRBV21-1 is flagged as a pseudogene. The CDR3 is made up of 13 amino acids. CDR3 loop: CASSRTANTEAFF. The CDR3 DNA reads TGTGCCAGCAGCAGGACTGCCAACACTGAAGCTTTCTTT.

The chain combines TRBV7-2 with TRBJ2-5, with a weak D call TRBD2 (6 bases). V was trimmed by 3 bases and J by 1 base, leaving 9 bases between them. Per germline, CDR1 SGHTA and CDR2 FQGNSA. The CDR3 contains 14 residues. CDR3 protein: CASSFGGPQETQYF. CDR3 DNA: TGTGCCAGCAGCTTCGGGGGACCCCAAGAGACCCAGTACTTC.

J is TRBJ1-1 and V is TRBV5-1; 7 bases agree with TRBD1. CDR3 length: 16 residues. V gave up 4 bases and J gave up 3 bases; unmatched junction bases: 12. The germline CDR1 and CDR2 sequences are SGHRS and YFSETQ. In DNA form, the CDR3 reads TGCGCCAGCAGCGGCGGCCTACAGGGGAGATACACTGAAGCTTTCTTT. Translating gives CASSGGLQGRYTEAFF.

The chain uses TRBV2 and TRBJ2-7, with D hard to call. The V end was cut by 5 bases, the J end by 0 bases, with 20 bases between. CDR3 length: 17 residues. Germline loops: CDR1 SNHLY, CDR2 FYNNEI. CDR3 protein: CASSRGAAGSSSYEQYF. The CDR3 coding sequence is TGTGCCAGCAGTAGAGGAGCAGCCGGTTCAAGCTCCTACGAGCAGTACTTC.

Only one count was recorded for this clone. This chain links TRBV6-5 with TRBJ2-5; 8 nucleotides match TRBD2. V was pared by 6 bases and J by 2 bases, with 8 bases of the junction left unmatched. The germline V gene encodes CDR1 MNHEY and CDR2 SVGAGI. The CDR3 consists of 15 residues. CDR3 DNA: TGTGCCAGCAGATTCAGCGGGGGCCCACAAGAGACCCAGTACTTC. Protein: CASRFSGGPQETQYF.

The V and J genes are TRBV18 and TRBJ2-2, with 9 positions matching TRBD1. The V and J ends lost 4 bases and 7 bases, in that order; junction bases with no gene match: 7. Looked up from germline, CDR1 is KGHSH and CDR2 is LQKENI. The CDR3 spans 15 residues. CDR3 nucleotides: TGTGCCAGCTCACGGGACAGGGTTGAAGGCGGGGAGCTGTTTTTT. Residues: CASSRDRVEGGELFF. The entire variable domain, with the rest obtained from reference TRBV18 and TRBJ2-2, is as follows: NAGVMQNPRHLVRRRGQEARLRCSPMKGHSHVYWYRQLPEEGLKFMVYLQKENIIDESGMPKERFSAEFPKEGPSILRIQQVVRGDSAAYFCASSRDRVEGGELFFGEGSRLTVL.

The chain recombines TRBV6-5 with TRBJ2-7; D is perhaps TRBD2 (6 bases). This CDR3 is 15 amino acids long. The germline V gene encodes CDR1 MNHEY and CDR2 SVGAGI. Trimming took 7 bases from V and 2 from J, leaving 18 bases between them. The CDR3 spells CASTSGGVGPYEQYF. In nucleotides, the CDR3 is TGTGCCAGCACCTCAGGCGGGGTGGGGCCCTACGAGCAGTACTTC.

This clone was recorded a few times. V is TRBV11-3 and J is TRBJ1-3; no clear D. Per germline, CDR1 SGHNT and CDR2 YENEEA. The CDR3 totals 15 residues. Trimming left V 3 bases short and J 4 bases short, with 13 bases between. For the CDR3, the DNA is TGTGCCAGCAGCTTGGGCAGGCTTGAAGGAAACACCATATATTTT. Its translation is CASSLGRLEGNTIYF. Based on the CDR3 plus reference TRBV11-3 and TRBJ1-3, the full variable domain is EAGVVQSPRYKIIEKKQPVAFWCNPISGHNTLYWYLQNLGQGPELLIRYENEEAVDDSQLPKDRFSAERLKGVDSTLKIQPAELGDSAVYLCASSLGRLEGNTIYFGEGSWLTVV.

The V gene is TRBV7-2, the J gene TRBJ1-6; possible D gene TRBD1, 5 bases. V lost 5 bases and J lost 8, with 22 bases in between. Germline V gene sequence: CDR1 SGHTA, CDR2 FQGNSA. This CDR3 has 17 amino acids. In nucleotides, the CDR3 is TGTGCCAGCAGCCTGAACCCCCCGGGGGGTGGCCATTCACCCCTCCACTTT. Translated: CASSLNPPGGGHSPLHF.

V and J are TRBV9 and TRBJ2-1; 10 bases agree with TRBD2. The V gene end was trimmed by 6 bases and the J gene end by 7 bases; junction bases not matched to a gene: 10. This CDR3 comprises 15 residues. Germline V gives CDR1 SGDLS, CDR2 YYNGEE. The CDR3 DNA sequence: TGTGCCAGCACTTGGGCTAGCGGGAGTGGTAATGAGCAGTTCTTC. Encoded protein: CASTWASGSGNEQFF.

This chain uses TRBV25-1 with TRBJ1-2; 7 positions agree with TRBD1. V was clipped by 9 bases and J by 9 bases; unmatched bases: 10. CDR1 MGHDK and CDR2 SYGVNS come from the germline V gene. The CDR3 spans 12 residues. In DNA form, the CDR3 reads TGTGCCAGTGGAGGGGGCGCGAGTAGCTACACCTTC. It codes for CASGGGASSYTF.

The chain combines TRBV12-5 with TRBJ2-1, with 13 nucleotides matching TRBD2. V shed 5 bases, J shed 8 bases, and the junction held 6 bases outside the gene matches. This CDR3 comprises 15 residues. CDR1 is LGHNT and CDR2 is FRNRAP in the germline V gene. CDR3 sequence: CASGLGTSGADEQFF. The DNA of the CDR3 is TGTGCTAGTGGTCTGGGGACTAGCGGGGCCGATGAGCAGTTCTTC. The full variable domain, in which reference TRBV12-5 and TRBJ2-1 provide the parts outside the CDR3, is DARVTQTPRHKVTEMGQEVTMRCQPILGHNTVFWYRQTMMQGLELLAYFRNRAPLDDSGMPKDRFSAEMPDATLATLKIQPSEPRDSAVYFCASGLGTSGADEQFFGPGTRLTVL.

The chain joins TRBV13 to TRBJ2-2; 8 bases align to TRBD1. The CDR3 is 16 residues long. The ends lost 5 bases at V and 0 bases at J; junction bases unmatched: 5. The germline V gene encodes CDR1 PRHDT and CDR2 FYEKMQ (reference sequence). The CDR3 sequence is CASSAGQGTNTGELFF. The CDR3 DNA sequence: TGTGCCAGCAGCGCAGGACAGGGAACGAACACCGGGGAGCTGTTTTTT.

The V and J genes are TRBV13 and TRBJ2-3; D is ambiguous. The germline CDR1 and CDR2 sequences are PRHDT and FYEKMQ (reference sequence). CDR3 length equals 15 residues. V dropped 4 bases and J dropped 0 bases, with 11 bases sitting between them. CDR3 sequence (DNA): TGTGCCAGCAGCTCCACGCGCGCTAGCACAGATACGCAGTATTTT. Encoded protein: CASSSTRASTDTQYF.

This sequence joins TRBV2 and TRBJ1-4, with 7 bases identical to TRBD1. The germline V gene encodes CDR1 SNHLY and CDR2 FYNNEI. V was clipped by 7 bases and J by 0 bases; unmatched bases: 8. The CDR3 length is 16 residues. The DNA for the CDR3 is TGTGCCAGCACCCGAGAGGGGGCTACAACTAATGAAAAACTGTTTTTT. Translated, it gives CASTREGATTNEKLFF.

The chain employs TRBV7-2 and TRBJ2-7, with 8 bases lining up with TRBD2. J was trimmed by 0 bases and V by 1 base; bases with no gene match: 5. The CDR3 has 16 amino acids. Germline values: CDR1 SGHTA, CDR2 FQGNSA. CDR3 nucleotide sequence: TGTGCCAGCAGCTTAGATAGCCTAGCGGGCTCCTACGAGCAGTACTTC. It translates to CASSLDSLAGSYEQYF.

The chain has TRBV5-6 and TRBJ1-1, with D possibly being TRBD1 (6 bases). Germline assignment: CDR1 SGHDT and CDR2 YYEEEE. This CDR3 has 13 amino acids. V dropped 5 bases and J dropped 7 bases, with 15 bases sitting between them. CDR3 coding DNA: TGTGCCAGCAGTTCCGCGTTAGGGGGTGAAGCTTTCTTT. This sequence encodes CASSSALGGEAFF.

V gene TRBV6-2 or TRBV6-3 combines with J gene TRBJ2-7; 9 nucleotides line up with TRBD1. The CDR3 has 15 residues. With 4 bases clipped from V and 0 bases from J, the junction kept 4 bases outside the gene matches. CDR1 is MNHEY and CDR2 is SVGEGT in the germline V gene. As DNA, the CDR3 is TGTGCCAGCAGTTGGGGACAGGGAGCCTCCTACGAGCAGTACGTC. Translation: CASSWGQGASYEQYV.

This clone was observed a few times. V is TRBV2 and J is TRBJ1-2; 12 bases fit TRBD1. Germline assignment: CDR1 SNHLY and CDR2 FYNNEI. This CDR3 spans 13 amino acids. V gave up 5 bases and J gave up 8 bases; unmatched junction bases: 3. CDR3 amino acids: CASSTGTGGGYTF. CDR3 bases: TGTGCCAGCAGTACCGGGACAGGGGGCGGCTACACCTTC.

The rearrangement uses TRBV3-1 (or the pseudogene TRBV3-2) and TRBJ2-7, with 10 positions matching TRBD2. CDR3 length equals 17 residues. Germline V CDR1 and CDR2: LGHDT, YNNKEL (reference sequence). V was clipped by 0 bases and J by 4 bases; unmatched bases: 9. The CDR3 coding sequence is TGTGCCAGCAGCCAAGATAAGCGGGAGGGCCTATCGTACGAGCAGTACGTC. Amino acids: CASSQDKREGLSYEQYV.

The V call is TRBV11-3, the J call TRBJ1-1, with 8 nucleotides matching TRBD1. Germline trimming cut 5 bases from V and 5 bases from J; bases unmatched to any gene: 10. The CDR3 totals 15 residues. Germline CDR1 reads SGHNT; CDR2 reads YENEEA. The CDR3 DNA reads as TGTGCCAGCAGCCCAGATCAGGGGGCACGGACTGAAGCTTTCTTT. It codes for CASSPDQGARTEAFF. Based on the CDR3 plus reference TRBV11-3 and TRBJ1-1, the full variable domain is EAGVVQSPRYKIIEKKQPVAFWCNPISGHNTLYWYLQNLGQGPELLIRYENEEAVDDSQLPKDRFSAERLKGVDSTLKIQPAELGDSAVYLCASSPDQGARTEAFFGQGTRLTVV.

The chain couples TRBV5-4 to TRBJ1-1, with D possibly matching TRBD1 (6 bases). This CDR3 has 12 amino acids. Germline V gene lookup returns CDR1 SGHNT and CDR2 YYREEE (reference sequence). V dropped 0 bases and J dropped 10 bases, with 10 bases sitting between them. DNA for the CDR3: TGTGCCAGCAGCTTGGATGGCAGGGGAGCTTTCTTT. Protein sequence: CASSLDGRGAFF.

J is TRBJ2-7 and V is TRBV5-4, with a possible D match to TRBD1 (6 bases). Germline loops: CDR1 SGHNT, CDR2 YYREEE (reference sequence). V lost 3 bases and J lost 4, with 11 bases in between. This CDR3 has 13 residues. DNA of the CDR3: TGTGCCAGCAGCTCCGATACAGGGTACGAGCAGTACTTC. It specifies CASSSDTGYEQYF.

The rearrangement uses TRBV3-1 (or the pseudogene TRBV3-2) and TRBJ2-3; 9 bases match TRBD2. The germline V gene has CDR1 LGHDT and CDR2 YNNKEL (reference sequence). The J segment lost 5 bases and the V segment lost 3 bases, leaving 6 bases of the junction unmatched. The CDR3 spans 15 residues. The CDR3 region is CASSQAGGPRDTQYF. CDR3 nucleotide sequence: TGTGCCAGCAGCCAGGCGGGGGGGCCGAGAGATACGCAGTATTTT.

The chain is built from TRBV5-6 and TRBJ1-4, with D perhaps TRBD1 (5 bases). CDR1 is SGHDT, CDR2 YYEEEE, per germline. Between the trimmed V and J ends, which lost 0 bases and 2 bases, there was a span of 17 bases. The CDR3 sequence is 18 residues long. The CDR3 nucleotides are TGTGCCAGCAGCTTGGGCTGGCAGGGCAAGGCCACTAATGAAAAACTGTTTTTT. Residues: CASSLGWQGKATNEKLFF.

The chain joins TRBV29-1 to TRBJ1-2; 11 nucleotides match TRBD1. Unmatched junction bases numbered 12, after V lost 6 bases and J lost 6 bases. Germline V gene sequence: CDR1 SQVTM, CDR2 ANQGSEA. The CDR3 totals 15 residues. The CDR3 sequence is CSVLREGQGENGYTF. For the CDR3, the DNA is TGCAGCGTGCTCAGGGAGGGACAGGGGGAGAATGGCTACACCTTC.